A selection of T cell receptor beta chains follows, all from one sample in a study of OX40 agonist ivuxolimab in advanced cancers. Here immunoSEQ multiplex PCR was the method, and the copy in TCRdb shows in-frame clones only, minus some. The sample yields some 71,000 clones, 70% to 90% seen once. The material was CD4+ or CD8+ T cells sorted from blood, obtained in a trial of the OX40 agonist ivuxolimab. These receptors were collected from an adult with an advanced solid tumor such as melanoma, head and neck, liver or kidney cancer. Each CDR3 is given with its conserved first and last residue. The order of the fields is CDR3 length, V gene, J gene, D gene, clone size, CDR3 DNA, CDR3 protein. D genes are given only for firm matches. For some rows the clone size is stated as once, few or many, or as a class when expanded; others skip it.

len: 15
v_gene: TRBV19
j_gene: TRBJ1-5
d_gene: .
abundance: .
CDR3nt: TGTGCCAGTAGTGGAGGGGTTTATAGCAATCAGCCCCAGCATTTT
CDR3aa: CASSGGVYSNQPQHF

len: 15
v_gene: TRBV5-5
j_gene: TRBJ1-5
d_gene: .
abundance: .
CDR3nt: TGTGCCAGCAGACTGAGACCGGATAGCAATCAGCCCCAGCATTTT
CDR3aa: CASRLRPDSNQPQHF

len: 16
v_gene: TRBV14
j_gene: TRBJ2-5
d_gene: .
abundance: .
CDR3nt: TGTGCCAGCAGCCAAGATCTGGGGCAAAACGGGGAGACCCAGTACTTC
CDR3aa: CASSQDLGQNGETQYF

len: 15
v_gene: TRBV7-2
j_gene: TRBJ1-6
d_gene: .
abundance: once
CDR3nt: TGTGCCAGCAGCTTAGTTTACAAGGGGGGTTCACCCCTCCACTTT
CDR3aa: CASSLVYKGGSPLHF

len: 16
v_gene: TRBV5-6
j_gene: TRBJ1-5
d_gene: .
abundance: .
CDR3nt: TGTGCCAGCAGCTCTTGGACCTTTTCCCCCAATCAGCCCCAGCATTTT
CDR3aa: CASSSWTFSPNQPQHF

len: 16
v_gene: TRBV19
j_gene: TRBJ1-6
d_gene: TRBD1
abundance: .
CDR3nt: TGTGCCAGTAGACCAAGGCAGGGGGGAGGTGATTCACCCCTCCACTTT
CDR3aa: CASRPRQGGGDSPLHF

len: 13
v_gene: TRBV6-5
j_gene: TRBJ2-4
d_gene: TRBD2
abundance: once
CDR3nt: TGTGCCAGCAGTCACCAGCGGGGGAACATTCAGTACTTC
CDR3aa: CASSHQRGNIQYF

len: 14
v_gene: TRBV7-2
j_gene: TRBJ1-2
d_gene: TRBD1
abundance: .
CDR3nt: TGTGCCAGCAGCCCCCACGGGACAGATCTTGGCTACACCTTC
CDR3aa: CASSPHGTDLGYTF

len: 15
v_gene: TRBV9
j_gene: TRBJ2-3
d_gene: .
abundance: .
CDR3nt: TGTGCCAGCAGCGCCCTACAGACTATCACAGATACGCAGTATTTT
CDR3aa: CASSALQTITDTQYF

len: 14
v_gene: TRBV6-1
j_gene: TRBJ1-2
d_gene: .
abundance: .
CDR3nt: TGTGCCAGCAGTACCCTCCAGGCCAGGTATGGCTACACCTTC
CDR3aa: CASSTLQARYGYTF

len: 11
v_gene: TRBV5-6
j_gene: TRBJ1-3
d_gene: .
abundance: .
CDR3nt: TGTGCCAGCAGCTTGCAAAACACCATATATTTT
CDR3aa: CASSLQNTIYF

len: 16
v_gene: TRBV7-2
j_gene: TRBJ1-2
d_gene: .
abundance: .
CDR3nt: TGTGCCAGCAGCTTAGGGACATGGTGGGGAGACTATGGCTACACCTTC
CDR3aa: CASSLGTWWGDYGYTF

len: 14
v_gene: TRBV28
j_gene: TRBJ2-7
d_gene: TRBD1
abundance: .
CDR3nt: TGTGCCAGCAGCTCCCCGGGACAGGGTGCCGAGCAGTACTTC
CDR3aa: CASSSPGQGAEQYF

len: 15
v_gene: TRBV7-2
j_gene: TRBJ1-2
d_gene: .
abundance: .
CDR3nt: TGTGCCAGCAGCTCTGGGCTTTCGGGGCGGTATGGCTACACCTTC
CDR3aa: CASSSGLSGRYGYTF

len: 14
v_gene: TRBV2
j_gene: TRBJ1-6
d_gene: .
abundance: few
CDR3nt: TGTGCCAGCAGAATGACAGTTTATAATTCACCCCTCCACTTT
CDR3aa: CASRMTVYNSPLHF

len: 14
v_gene: TRBV4-3
j_gene: TRBJ1-6
d_gene: .
abundance: .
CDR3nt: TGCGCCAGCAGCCAAGACGGACGGTATTCACCCCTCCACTTT
CDR3aa: CASSQDGRYSPLHF

len: 15
v_gene: TRBV28
j_gene: TRBJ1-2
d_gene: .
abundance: .
CDR3nt: TGTGCCAGCATCCCCGGCGGATACTCCTGGGGAGGCTACACCTTC
CDR3aa: CASIPGGYSWGGYTF

len: 15
v_gene: TRBV19
j_gene: TRBJ1-5
d_gene: .
abundance: .
CDR3nt: TGTGCCAGTAGTATACCCAGGGTTCTCAATCAGCCCCAGCATTTT
CDR3aa: CASSIPRVLNQPQHF

len: 17
v_gene: TRBV28
j_gene: TRBJ2-5
d_gene: TRBD1
abundance: few
CDR3nt: TGTGCCAGCAGTTCCCGGGACAGGGGGCTACACCGGGAGACCCAGTACTTC
CDR3aa: CASSSRDRGLHRETQYF

len: 14
v_gene: TRBV7-9
j_gene: TRBJ1-4
d_gene: TRBD1
abundance: .
CDR3nt: TGTGCCAGCAGCCCGGACAGGGGGAATGAAAAACTGTTTTTT
CDR3aa: CASSPDRGNEKLFF

len: 13
v_gene: TRBV28
j_gene: TRBJ2-7
d_gene: .
abundance: .
CDR3nt: TGTGCCAGCCTCGCTGGGGCCCCTGGGGAGCAGTACTTC
CDR3aa: CASLAGAPGEQYF

len: 13
v_gene: TRBV19
j_gene: TRBJ2-7
d_gene: TRBD1
abundance: .
CDR3nt: TGTGCCACCTCGGGACAGGGGACCTACGAGCAGTACTTC
CDR3aa: CATSGQGTYEQYF

len: 13
v_gene: TRBV27
j_gene: TRBJ1-5
d_gene: .
abundance: .
CDR3nt: TGTGCCAGCAGTTTGATGGGGGATCAGCCCCAGCATTTT
CDR3aa: CASSLMGDQPQHF

len: 15
v_gene: TRBV2
j_gene: TRBJ2-5
d_gene: TRBD2
abundance: .
CDR3nt: TGTGCCAGCAGTGAGCGGACTAGCGGGGAAGAGACCCAGTACTTC
CDR3aa: CASSERTSGEETQYF

len: 13
v_gene: TRBV5-1
j_gene: TRBJ1-2
d_gene: .
abundance: once
CDR3nt: TGCGCCAGCAGCTACCTCGCGTCGGATGGCTACACCTTC
CDR3aa: CASSYLASDGYTF

len: 15
v_gene: TRBV2
j_gene: TRBJ1-2
d_gene: TRBD1
abundance: .
CDR3nt: TGTGCCAGCAGACAGACAGGGGGCGGAGACTATGGCTACACCTTC
CDR3aa: CASRQTGGGDYGYTF

len: 16
v_gene: TRBV7-2
j_gene: TRBJ2-5
d_gene: .
abundance: .
CDR3nt: TGTGCCAGCAGCTTAGCCCCGGACTGGTGGGCAGAGACCCAGTACTTC
CDR3aa: CASSLAPDWWAETQYF

len: 14
v_gene: TRBV5-1
j_gene: TRBJ1-1
d_gene: TRBD1
abundance: .
CDR3nt: TGCGCCAGCAGCTTGGGGGACAGGAACACTGAAGCTTTCTTT
CDR3aa: CASSLGDRNTEAFF

len: 15
v_gene: TRBV6-1
j_gene: TRBJ2-3
d_gene: .
abundance: .
CDR3nt: TGTGCCAGCAGTGAAATCCAGGGGCGGAAGGATACGCAGTATTTT
CDR3aa: CASSEIQGRKDTQYF

len: 12
v_gene: TRBV28
j_gene: TRBJ1-2
d_gene: .
abundance: once
CDR3nt: TGTGCCAGTTGGGGGCAGCCCCATGGCTACACCTTC
CDR3aa: CASWGQPHGYTF

len: 13
v_gene: TRBV11-2
j_gene: TRBJ1-1
d_gene: .
abundance: .
CDR3nt: TGTGCCAGCAGCCTCGGCGAGCACACTGAAGCTTTCTTT
CDR3aa: CASSLGEHTEAFF

len: 13
v_gene: TRBV6-5
j_gene: TRBJ1-4
d_gene: .
abundance: .
CDR3nt: TGTGCCAGCAGTGTACGAGGGAGTGAAAAACTGTTTTTT
CDR3aa: CASSVRGSEKLFF

len: 13
v_gene: TRBV7-7
j_gene: TRBJ1-1
d_gene: TRBD1
abundance: few
CDR3nt: TGTGCTAGCAGTCGGGACAGGGATACTGAAGCTTTCTTT
CDR3aa: CASSRDRDTEAFF

len: 11
v_gene: TRBV10-3
j_gene: TRBJ1-2
d_gene: .
abundance: .
CDR3nt: TGTGCCATCACCAGTAACTATGGCTACACCTTC
CDR3aa: CAITSNYGYTF

len: 12
v_gene: TRBV28
j_gene: TRBJ1-1
d_gene: .
abundance: .
CDR3nt: TGTGCCAGCAGTCTTTTGGGAACTGAAGCTTTCTTT
CDR3aa: CASSLLGTEAFF

len: 13
v_gene: TRBV29-1
j_gene: TRBJ1-5
d_gene: .
abundance: .
CDR3nt: TGCAGCGTTTCCCCCGAATGGGATCAGCCCCAGCATTTT
CDR3aa: CSVSPEWDQPQHF

len: 15
v_gene: TRBV19
j_gene: TRBJ1-6
d_gene: .
abundance: .
CDR3nt: TGTGCCAGTAGTATAGCTGGGGGGCCTGGCTCACCCCTCCACTTT
CDR3aa: CASSIAGGPGSPLHF

len: 14
v_gene: TRBV7-9
j_gene: TRBJ2-1
d_gene: .
abundance: .
CDR3nt: TGTGCCAGCAGCTCCGACCCGAAATTGCATGAGCAGTTCTTC
CDR3aa: CASSSDPKLHEQFF

len: 13
v_gene: TRBV6-1
j_gene: TRBJ1-6
d_gene: .
abundance: .
CDR3nt: TGTGCCAGCAGTGAAGCGGGGGTTTCACCCCTCCACTTT
CDR3aa: CASSEAGVSPLHF

len: 14
v_gene: TRBV7-2
j_gene: TRBJ1-1
d_gene: TRBD1
abundance: few
CDR3nt: TGTGCCAGCAGTAAAAGGACAGGGGGCACTGAAGCTTTCTTT
CDR3aa: CASSKRTGGTEAFF

len: 15
v_gene: TRBV4-2
j_gene: TRBJ2-3
d_gene: .
abundance: .
CDR3nt: TGTGCCAGCAGCCAAGATGGGCAGTACACAGATACGCAGTATTTT
CDR3aa: CASSQDGQYTDTQYF

len: 17
v_gene: TRBV4-1
j_gene: TRBJ2-5
d_gene: TRBD2
abundance: .
CDR3nt: TGCGCCAGCAGCCAAGGAAGCAGCGGGGGCCCAAAAGAGACCCAGTACTTC
CDR3aa: CASSQGSSGGPKETQYF

len: 18
v_gene: TRBV9
j_gene: TRBJ1-3
d_gene: .
abundance: .
CDR3nt: TGTGCCAGCAGCGTAGACCCGGGACAAAGCTCCTCTGGAAACACCATATATTTT
CDR3aa: CASSVDPGQSSSGNTIYF

len: 13
v_gene: TRBV6-5
j_gene: TRBJ2-2
d_gene: .
abundance: .
CDR3nt: TGTGCCAGCAGTTACCCTATCACCGGGGAGCTGTTTTTT
CDR3aa: CASSYPITGELFF

len: 14
v_gene: TRBV9
j_gene: TRBJ1-3
d_gene: .
abundance: .
CDR3nt: TGTGCCAGCAGCGTGGGAAGCTCTGGAAACACCATATATTTT
CDR3aa: CASSVGSSGNTIYF

len: 17
v_gene: TRBV5-1
j_gene: TRBJ1-4
d_gene: TRBD1
abundance: .
CDR3nt: TGCGCCAGCAGCCCTGGGACAGGGGGAAGGACTAATGAAAAACTGTTTTTT
CDR3aa: CASSPGTGGRTNEKLFF

len: 16
v_gene: TRBV7-3
j_gene: TRBJ2-3
d_gene: TRBD1
abundance: .
CDR3nt: TGTGCCAGCAGCACCCAGACAGGGGGAGGTACAGATACGCAGTATTTT
CDR3aa: CASSTQTGGGTDTQYF

len: 14
v_gene: TRBV6-4
j_gene: TRBJ2-2
d_gene: .
abundance: .
CDR3nt: TGTGCCAGCAGTGTGTCGGCGAACACCGGGGAGCTGTTTTTT
CDR3aa: CASSVSANTGELFF

len: 13
v_gene: TRBV2
j_gene: TRBJ2-3
d_gene: .
abundance: once
CDR3nt: TGTGCCAGCAACGACAGGAGAGCGGATACGCAGTATTTT
CDR3aa: CASNDRRADTQYF

len: 15
v_gene: TRBV7-9
j_gene: TRBJ2-3
d_gene: TRBD1
abundance: .
CDR3nt: TGTGCCAGCAGCAACGGACAGGGGGACTCAGATACGCAGTATTTT
CDR3aa: CASSNGQGDSDTQYF

len: 16
v_gene: TRBV2
j_gene: TRBJ1-2
d_gene: .
abundance: .
CDR3nt: TGTGCCAGCAGTGAAGGCACCCCCGTCCCTAACTATGGCTACACCTTC
CDR3aa: CASSEGTPVPNYGYTF

len: 15
v_gene: TRBV7-2
j_gene: TRBJ1-1
d_gene: TRBD1
abundance: .
CDR3nt: TGTGCCAGCAGCTTAGTCGGGACAGATAACACTGAAGCTTTCTTT
CDR3aa: CASSLVGTDNTEAFF

len: 13
v_gene: TRBV27
j_gene: TRBJ1-1
d_gene: .
abundance: .
CDR3nt: TGTGCCAGCAGACTCCCTTCGGGGGCTGAAGCTTTCTTT
CDR3aa: CASRLPSGAEAFF